The rows below give T cell receptor beta chains drawn from one sample of a study of shared clonotypes between healthy human individuals. Data came from immunoSEQ multiplex PCR; TCRdb stores just in-frame clones and leaves some out. The repertoire includes approximately 2,300,000 clones, 85% to 95% of them detected once, and around 0.38% sits in the top ten. The sequenced sample was naive CD4+ T cells from PBMCs. These receptors originate from a man aged 18 to 30 in good health. Some clones in this sample may be carry-over from other donors' samples. Each CDR3 is given with its conserved first and last residue. D genes are given only for firm matches. Clone size appears in some rows only: once, few, many, or a class for an expanded clone.

d_gene,j_gene,v_gene,abundance,CDR3nt,CDR3aa
.,TRBJ1-3,TRBV9,.,TGTGCCAGCAGCGTAGAAGGCTTCTCTGGAAACACCATATATTTT,CASSVEGFSGNTIYF
.,TRBJ1-1,TRBV18,once,TGTGCCAGCTCACCCTCCCGGGCCGACCCGGAATCTTTCTTT,CASSPSRADPESFF
TRBD1,TRBJ2-3,TRBV28,.,TGTGCCAGCAGTTGGCGGACAGGGGGCTTCACAGATACGCAGTATTTT,CASSWRTGGFTDTQYF
.,TRBJ2-7,TRBV7-2,.,TGTGCCAGCAGCTTAGCTAGGACGGGGGAGCAGTACTTC,CASSLARTGEQYF
.,TRBJ2-7,TRBV5-6,.,TGTGCCAGCAGCTTCGGTCCGGGGGCGGCCACCCTCTCCTACGAGCAGTACTTC,CASSFGPGAATLSYEQYF
.,TRBJ2-5,TRBV19,.,TGTGCCAGGGGCTTTAGTAGGGCTTATTCGAGCAGTCAAGAGACCCAGTACTTC,CARGFSRAYSSSQETQYF
.,TRBJ2-1,TRBV28,.,TGTGCCAGCAATTCCTGGGGCGAGGGTGACTCCTACAATGAGCAGTTCTTC,CASNSWGEGDSYNEQFF
TRBD2,TRBJ2-7,TRBV14,.,TGTGCCAGCAGCCCACGACTAGCGGCGAACTTCGAGCAGTACTTC,CASSPRLAANFEQYF
.,TRBJ1-3,TRBV27,.,TGTGCCAGCTGGAGCAGCTCTGGAAACACCATATATTTT,CASWSSSGNTIYF
.,TRBJ1-2,TRBV2,.,TGTGCCAGCAGTGATGGGGGGGCTAGAGGCTACACCTTC,CASSDGGARGYTF
.,TRBJ2-3,TRBV6-4,.,TGTGCCAGCAGTCCCTCCGGGGGAAGCACAGATACGCAGTATTTT,CASSPSGGSTDTQYF
TRBD2,TRBJ2-1,TRBV9,.,TGTGCCAGCAGCACGCAAGGACTAGCGGGAGGGTGGGGTGAGCAGTTCTTC,CASSTQGLAGGWGEQFF
.,TRBJ2-2,TRBV9,.,TGTGCCAGCAGCCCAACTGTAGCCGGGGAGCTGTTTTTT,CASSPTVAGELFF
TRBD2,TRBJ2-7,TRBV5-1,.,TGCGCCAGCAGCTTGCGGACTAGCGGGATCTCTGGCGAGCAGTACTTC,CASSLRTSGISGEQYF
.,TRBJ1-5,TRBV7-9,.,TGTGCCAGCAGCAGAGATGGCAATCAGCCCCAGCATTTT,CASSRDGNQPQHF
.,TRBJ1-1,TRBV27,.,TGTGCCAGCAGGTCAGGGGCCGGTAAGGGGAACACTGAAGCTTTCTTT,CASRSGAGKGNTEAFF
.,TRBJ1-2,TRBV28,.,TGTGCCAGCACCTCCCCCGTGGACTATGGCTACACCTTC,CASTSPVDYGYTF
.,TRBJ1-1,TRBV7-2,few,TGTGCCAGCAGCCATCGAACCTTCAGGGGAGACACTGAAGCTTTCTTT,CASSHRTFRGDTEAFF
TRBD2,TRBJ2-5,TRBV2,.,TGTGCCAGTCTAAGACGTGGGGGAGGGCCACGGGAGACCCAGTACTTC,CASLRRGGGPRETQYF
.,TRBJ1-5,TRBV28,.,TGTGCCAGCTACTCTGAGGTGGGGCCCCAGCATTTT,CASYSEVGPQHF
.,TRBJ2-1,TRBV4-1,once,TGCGCCAGCAGCCAAGATGGAGGGTCACTCTTTTCCTACAATGAGCAGTTCTTC,CASSQDGGSLFSYNEQFF
TRBD1,TRBJ1-2,TRBV18,.,TGTGCCAGCTCACCGCGACAGGGTGAGGGCTACACCTTC,CASSPRQGEGYTF
.,TRBJ2-1,TRBV6-5,.,TGTGCCAGCAGTTATAACGGAAGATACAATGAGCAGTTCTTC,CASSYNGRYNEQFF
.,TRBJ2-1,TRBV30,.,TGTGCCTGGAGTCGGACCGGGCCCGGGGGACAGCAGTTCTTC,CAWSRTGPGGQQFF
.,TRBJ2-4,TRBV19,.,TGTGCCAGTAGTATGAGCTTCGGGGGGCGGAGGGTAGCCAAAAACATTCAGTACTTC,CASSMSFGGRRVAKNIQYF
TRBD1,TRBJ1-1,TRBV29-1,.,TGCAGCGTCGCCACCAGGGGGCTGGACACTGAAGCTTTCTTT,CSVATRGLDTEAFF
.,TRBJ2-1,TRBV10-3,.,TGTGCCATCAGTGTCAACTACAATGAGCAGTTCTTC,CAISVNYNEQFF
.,TRBJ2-7,TRBV5-1,.,TGCGCCAGCAGCTTGTCCGGCGGGCCCTACGAGCAGTACTTC,CASSLSGGPYEQYF
.,TRBJ2-5,TRBV18,.,TGTGCCAGCTCACCCCCCTCGCGCACAGAGACCCAGTACTTC,CASSPPSRTETQYF